The source of this T cell receptor beta chain is a study of identical twins. General study results and limits: The authors noted that invariant MAIT and iNKT cells could partly confound zero-insertion analyses.

This clonotype was seen ten or more times. The antigen is undetermined. CDR1 is DFQATT, CDR2 SNEGSKA, per germline (reference sequence). V trimming: 3 bases; J trimming: 3 bases; junction bases outside the gene matches: 12. The length of the CDR3 is 16 residues. A universal primer site was created by template switching, with the cDNA bearing unique molecular identifiers. One entry per CDR3 protein results from TCRdb running MiXCR on the 5' RACE reads. The repertoire consists of approximately 670,000 distinct CDR3 sequences, with around 6% occurring once and the leading ten covering 1.5% to 2%. The sequenced sample consisted of naive T cells sorted from blood. The chain recombines TRBV20-1 with TRBJ2-7; 9 positions match TRBD1. This TCR derives from a man younger than 30 in good health. CDR3: CSASWLPGQGSYEQYF. The CDR3 coding sequence is TGCAGTGCTAGTTGGCTCCCTGGACAGGGGAGCTACGAGCAGTACTTC.